These T cell receptor beta chains were read from a single sample in a study of shared clonotypes between healthy human individuals. Using immunoSEQ multiplex PCR, the repertoire was profiled, and TCRdb retains in-frame clones only, with some absent. The sample shows approximately 1.5 million clones, nearly 99% of them seen only once. The specimen sequenced was naive CD4+ T cells sorted from blood. All receptors come from a man aged 25-40 years in good health. Each CDR3 is given with its conserved first and last residue. A D gene is named only where the DNA matches it firmly. Size is stated for part of the rows, as once, few or many counts, or as a class when the clone is expanded.

CATSSPGTGIKMNTEAFF | TGCGCCACCTCATCCCCGGGGACAGGGATTAAGATGAACACTGAAGCTTTCTTT | TRBV4-1 | NA | TRBD1 | TRBJ1-1
CASSSTQGISGANVLTF | TGTGCCAGCAGCTCAACACAGGGGATCTCTGGGGCCAACGTCCTGACTTTC | TRBV7-9 | NA | TRBD1 | TRBJ2-6
CASSFLGQGEQYF | TGTGCCAGCAGTTTTCTCGGACAAGGCGAGCAGTACTTC | TRBV27 | NA | NA | TRBJ2-7
CASKLAGAYEQYF | TGTGCCAGCAAGCTAGCGGGGGCCTACGAGCAGTACTTC | TRBV6-1 | NA | TRBD2 | TRBJ2-7
CASSPGLAGVLYEQYF | TGCGCCAGCAGCCCGGGGCTAGCGGGAGTGCTTTACGAGCAGTACTTC | TRBV5-1 | NA | TRBD2 | TRBJ2-7
CASNLQGDTEAFF | TGCGCCAGCAACCTACAGGGGGACACTGAAGCTTTCTTT | TRBV5-1 | NA | TRBD1 | TRBJ1-1
CAWSVRLDTGELFF | TGTGCCTGGAGTGTACGGTTGGACACCGGGGAGCTGTTTTTT | TRBV30 | once | NA | TRBJ2-2
CASSMTSGGPNEQFF | TGTGCCAGTAGTATGACTAGCGGTGGCCCCAATGAGCAGTTCTTC | TRBV19 | NA | TRBD2 | TRBJ2-1
CATTDRVVETQYF | TGTGCCACCACGGACAGGGTGGTGGAGACCCAGTACTTC | TRBV15 | NA | TRBD1 | TRBJ2-5
CASSLGHGGQETQYF | TGTGCCAGCAGCTTAGGACATGGCGGCCAAGAGACCCAGTACTTC | TRBV7-2 | NA | NA | TRBJ2-5
CASSPRTGLKTQYF | TGTGCCAGCAGCCCCCGGACAGGGTTGAAGACCCAGTACTTC | TRBV7-2 | NA | TRBD1 | TRBJ2-5
CATSRESQGLGGYTF | TGTGCCACCAGCAGAGAGTCCCAGGGGCTGGGCGGCTACACCTTC | TRBV15 | NA | NA | TRBJ1-2
CASSSVARKTNEKLFF | TGTGCCAGCAGTTCCGTAGCAAGGAAAACTAATGAAAAACTGTTTTTT | TRBV28 | NA | NA | TRBJ1-4
CASSIVSAGGPYEQYF | TGTGCCAGTAGTATAGTATCAGCGGGAGGGCCCTACGAGCAGTACTTC | TRBV19 | NA | TRBD2 | TRBJ2-7
CASSPSGSFYEQYF | TGTGCCAGCAGCCCCAGCGGGAGTTTTTACGAGCAGTACTTC | TRBV6-5 | once | TRBD2 | TRBJ2-7
CASSTRGPPEAFF | TGTGCCAGCTCAACCCGGGGGCCCCCTGAAGCTTTCTTT | TRBV18 | NA | NA | TRBJ1-1
CAWSPPGPWNEKLFF | TGTGCCTGGAGTCCTCCCGGGCCCTGGAATGAAAAACTGTTTTTT | TRBV30 | NA | NA | TRBJ1-4
CASSPPIGPGENHEKLFF | TGTGCCAGCTCACCACCGATCGGTCCTGGGGAAAACCATGAAAAACTGTTTTTT | TRBV18 | NA | NA | TRBJ1-4
CASSLYDRGSYGYTF | TGTGCCAGCAGCCTATACGACCGGGGCTCCTATGGCTACACCTTC | TRBV5-4 | NA | NA | TRBJ1-2
CASSLVPGKGSGNTIYF | TGTGCCAGCAGTTTAGTTCCTGGGAAAGGCTCTGGAAACACCATATATTTT | TRBV28 | NA | NA | TRBJ1-3
CASSPRAGVNTEAFF | TGTGCCAGCAGCCCGAGGGCGGGAGTGAACACTGAAGCTTTCTTT | TRBV9 | NA | NA | TRBJ1-1
CASSLGLAANEQFF | TGTGCCAGCAGTTTGGGACTAGCGGCTAATGAGCAGTTCTTC | TRBV28 | NA | TRBD2 | TRBJ2-1
CSVFGGNTIYF | TGCAGCGTCTTCGGGGGAAACACCATATATTTT | TRBV29-1 | NA | NA | TRBJ1-3
CASRGRADTQYF | TGTGCCAGCAGGGGCAGGGCAGATACGCAGTATTTT | TRBV6-5 | NA | NA | TRBJ2-3
CASSFRGETQYF | TGTGCCAGCAGTTTTAGGGGAGAGACCCAGTACTTC | TRBV27 | NA | NA | TRBJ2-5
CASSRYGIPPDTQYF | TGTGCCAGCAGTCGATACGGGATCCCCCCAGATACGCAGTATTTT | TRBV11-2 | NA | NA | TRBJ2-3
CASSSGLASDTQYF | TGTGCCAGCAGCTCAGGACTAGCGTCAGATACGCAGTATTTT | TRBV7-9 | NA | TRBD2 | TRBJ2-3
CASSLEPAGRSGIEQFF | TGTGCCAGCAGCTTAGAGCCAGCGGGAAGGTCTGGTATTGAGCAGTTCTTC | TRBV11-2 | NA | TRBD2 | TRBJ2-1
CASTVVGTEQYF | TGCGCCAGCACCGTGGTGGGGACCGAGCAGTACTTC | TRBV5-1 | NA | NA | TRBJ2-7
CASSIRAGAEQFF | TGTGCCAGCAGCATTCGAGCGGGAGCTGAGCAGTTCTTC | TRBV9 | NA | TRBD2 | TRBJ2-1
CASTLPGVEAFF | TGCGCCAGCACCCTACCCGGGGTTGAAGCTTTCTTT | TRBV5-1 | NA | NA | TRBJ1-1
CASSETVVTGELFF | TGTGCCAGCAGTGAGACAGTGGTTACCGGGGAGCTGTTTTTT | TRBV6-1 | NA | NA | TRBJ2-2
CASSQDPRSGNTIYF | TGCGCCAGCAGCCAAGACCCACGCTCTGGAAACACCATATATTTT | TRBV4-3 | NA | NA | TRBJ1-3
CASSPRGLAGGVYNEQFF | TGTGCCAGCAGCCCCCGGGGGCTAGCGGGTGGTGTCTACAATGAGCAGTTCTTC | TRBV7-9 | NA | TRBD2 | TRBJ2-1
CASSILSGFGNTIYF | TGTGCCAGTAGTATCCTTTCAGGGTTTGGAAACACCATATATTTT | TRBV19 | NA | NA | TRBJ1-3
CASSLVGLSYEQYF | TGTGCCAGCAGCTTAGTAGGCCTCTCCTACGAGCAGTACTTC | TRBV7-9 | NA | NA | TRBJ2-7
CASTPRVRMSYTF | TGTGCCAGCACCCCACGGGTAAGGATGAGCTACACCTTC | TRBV28 | few | NA | TRBJ1-2
CASSSQGGPDTQYF | TGTGCCAGCAGCTCTCAGGGGGGTCCAGATACGCAGTATTTT | TRBV7-2 | once | NA | TRBJ2-3
CASSSTGTGAEAFF | TGCGCCAGCAGCTCTACCGGGACAGGGGCTGAAGCTTTCTTT | TRBV5-1 | NA | TRBD1 | TRBJ1-1
CASSAGLAGIYEQYF | TGTGCCAGCAGCGCGGGACTAGCGGGAATCTACGAGCAGTACTTC | TRBV9 | NA | TRBD2 | TRBJ2-7
CASTLPLAGDGYEQYF | TGTGCCAGCACCTTACCCTTAGCGGGAGACGGCTACGAGCAGTACTTC | TRBV5-8 | NA | TRBD2 | TRBJ2-7
CASSLSSYNSYEQYF | TGTGCCAGCAGCTTATCTTCGTACAACTCCTACGAGCAGTACTTC | TRBV7-9 | NA | NA | TRBJ2-7
CASSLDGRGFNTF | TGCGCCAGCAGCTTGGATGGCAGGGGTTTTAACACCTTC | TRBV5-1 | NA | NA | TRBJ1-2
CAIRTGPNQPQHF | TGTGCCATTCGGACAGGGCCCAATCAGCCCCAGCATTTT | TRBV28 | NA | TRBD1 | TRBJ1-5
CASSLARVGQRNEKLFF | TGTGCCAGCAGCTTAGCGCGGGTAGGACAAAGAAATGAAAAACTGTTTTTT | TRBV7-2 | NA | NA | TRBJ1-4
CSVEDPWRESPIPSTDTQYF | TGCAGCGTTGAAGATCCGTGGAGGGAGTCCCCAATCCCTAGCACAGATACGCAGTATTTT | TRBV29-1 | once | NA | TRBJ2-3
CASSQALAGGRHTSYEQYF | TGTGCCAGCAGCCAAGCACTAGCGGGAGGGCGTCACACCTCCTACGAGCAGTACTTC | TRBV28 | NA | TRBD2 | TRBJ2-7
CASSLSGANVLTF | TGTGCCAGCAGTTTATCTGGGGCCAACGTCCTGACTTTC | TRBV27 | few | NA | TRBJ2-6